The clone carrying this T cell receptor (beta chain) was detected only a few times. The antigen is not known. This entry is derived from a study of cytomegalovirus exposure and HLA in healthy donors. Study details: The Caucasian-associated ancestry cluster contained about four fifths of the 398 genotyped donors. Study observations and caveats: The availability of immune exposure information extended only to CMV serostatus. TCR beta chains numbering more than 150 were designated cytomegalovirus-associated.

PCR involved 60 Vbeta and 13 Jbeta primers. Libraries were prepared by immunoSEQ multiplex PCR; TCRdb keeps only in-frame clonotypes and omits some of them. The table lists about 200,000 clones, almost 80% of them singletons, with around 1.8% in the top ten. CDR3 length equals 16 residues. CDR1 and CDR2 from the germline V gene are LNHDA and SQIVND (reference sequence). Unmatched junction bases numbered 10, after V lost 5 bases and J lost 6 bases. Material for sequencing was PBMCs. The clonotype was recovered from a man between 18 and 35 years old in good health and CMV-seronegative. The V gene is TRBV19, the J gene TRBJ2-1; 10 bases fit TRBD2. The chain's CDR3 is CASSVQRGGFFNEQFF. The CDR3, as DNA: TGTGCCAGTAGTGTTCAGCGGGGGGGCTTTTTCAATGAGCAGTTCTTC.